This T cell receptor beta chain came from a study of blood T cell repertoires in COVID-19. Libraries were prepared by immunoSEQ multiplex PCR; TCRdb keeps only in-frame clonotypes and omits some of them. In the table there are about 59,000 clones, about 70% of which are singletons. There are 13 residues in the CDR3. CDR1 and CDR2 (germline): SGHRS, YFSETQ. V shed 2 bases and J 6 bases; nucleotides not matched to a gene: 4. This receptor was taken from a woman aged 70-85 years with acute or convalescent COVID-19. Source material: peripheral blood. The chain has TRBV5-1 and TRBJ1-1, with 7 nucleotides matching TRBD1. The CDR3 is CASSFQGVAEAFF. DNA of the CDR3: TGCGCCAGCAGCTTCCAGGGGGTGGCTGAAGCTTTCTTT.